This T cell receptor (beta chain) was recovered during a study of OX40 agonist ivuxolimab in advanced cancers. Libraries were prepared by immunoSEQ multiplex PCR; TCRdb keeps only in-frame clonotypes and omits some of them. The sample lists tens of thousands of clones; roughly nine tenths were seen once. There are 14 residues in the CDR3. With V trimmed by 4 bases and J by 11 bases, 5 bases remained unmatched. CDR1 and CDR2 from the germline V gene are SGHTA and FQGNSA. The starting material was CD4+ or CD8+ T cells sorted from blood, obtained in a trial of the OX40 agonist ivuxolimab. The source of this sequence is an adult with an advanced solid tumor such as melanoma, head and neck, liver or kidney cancer. The rearrangement joins TRBV7-2 to TRBJ2-1, with 13 bases matching TRBD2. The CDR3: CASSYTSGRAKQFF. The CDR3 coding sequence is TGTGCCAGCAGCTACACTAGCGGGAGGGCAAAGCAGTTCTTC.